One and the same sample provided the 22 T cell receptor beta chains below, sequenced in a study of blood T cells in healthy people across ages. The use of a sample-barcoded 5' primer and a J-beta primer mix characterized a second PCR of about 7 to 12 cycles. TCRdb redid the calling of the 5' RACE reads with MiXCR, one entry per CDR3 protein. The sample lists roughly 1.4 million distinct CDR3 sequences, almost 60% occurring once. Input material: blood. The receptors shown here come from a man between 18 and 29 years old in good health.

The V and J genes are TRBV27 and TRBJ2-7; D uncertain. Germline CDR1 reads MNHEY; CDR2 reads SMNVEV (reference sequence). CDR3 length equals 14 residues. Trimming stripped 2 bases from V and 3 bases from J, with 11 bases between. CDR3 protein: CASSLDGPDYEQYF. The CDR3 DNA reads TGTGCCAGCAGTTTAGACGGGCCAGACTACGAGCAGTACTTC.

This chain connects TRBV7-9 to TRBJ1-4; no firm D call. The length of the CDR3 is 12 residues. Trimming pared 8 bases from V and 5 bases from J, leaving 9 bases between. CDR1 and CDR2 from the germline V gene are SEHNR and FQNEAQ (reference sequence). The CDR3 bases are TGTGCCAGCGCGTGGCTAAATGAAAAACTGTTTTTT. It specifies CASAWLNEKLFF.

CDR3 in amino acids: CASSPERASGYNEQFF. The DNA of the CDR3 is TGTGCCAGCAGTCCCGAGCGGGCTAGCGGATACAATGAGCAGTTCTTC. V gene TRBV28 combines with J gene TRBJ2-1; 7 nucleotides match TRBD2. Germline loops: CDR1 MDHEN, CDR2 SYDVKM. V shed 5 bases and J 4 bases; nucleotides not matched to a gene: 11. CDR3 length: 16 residues. The variable domain in full, with the rest retrieved from reference TRBV28 and TRBJ2-1, is DVKVTQSSRYLVKRTGEKVFLECVQDMDHENMFWYRQDPGLGLRLIYFSYDVKMKEKGDIPEGYSVSREKKERFSLILESASTNQTSMYLCASSPERASGYNEQFFGPGTRLTVL.

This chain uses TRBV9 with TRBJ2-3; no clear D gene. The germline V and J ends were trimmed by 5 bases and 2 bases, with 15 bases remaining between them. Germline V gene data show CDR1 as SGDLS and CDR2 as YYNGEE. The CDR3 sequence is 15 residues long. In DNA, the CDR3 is TGTGCCAGCAGAGGGCCGTCTCCTCTCACAGATACGCAGTATTTT. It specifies CASRGPSPLTDTQYF.

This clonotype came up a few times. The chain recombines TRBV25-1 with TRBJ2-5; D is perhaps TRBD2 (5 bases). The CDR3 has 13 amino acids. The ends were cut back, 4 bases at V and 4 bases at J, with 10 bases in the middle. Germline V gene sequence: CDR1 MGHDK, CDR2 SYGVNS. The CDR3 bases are TGTGCCAGCAGTGCCCGGGGTAGAGAGACCCAGTACTTC. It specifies CASSARGRETQYF.

The CDR3, as DNA: TGTGCCAGCTCCCCAGCTCCCAACTCCTACGAGCAGTACTTC. Its protein product is CASSPAPNSYEQYF. The rearrangement links TRBV18 to TRBJ2-7; unclear D gene. Germline-derived CDR1 and CDR2 are KGHSH and LQKENI. V was cut by 6 bases and J by 0 bases, with 12 bases left in between. This CDR3 region has 14 residues.

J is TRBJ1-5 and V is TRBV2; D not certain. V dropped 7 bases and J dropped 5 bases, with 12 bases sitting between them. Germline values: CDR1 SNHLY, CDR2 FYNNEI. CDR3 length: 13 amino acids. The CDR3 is CASNVKGDQPQHF. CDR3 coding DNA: TGTGCCAGCAACGTGAAGGGAGATCAGCCCCAGCATTTT.

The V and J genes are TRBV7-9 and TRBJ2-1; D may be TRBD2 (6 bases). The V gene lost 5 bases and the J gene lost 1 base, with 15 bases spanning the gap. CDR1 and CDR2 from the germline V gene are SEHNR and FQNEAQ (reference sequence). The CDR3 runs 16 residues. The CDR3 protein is CASSPSDGGSYNEQFF. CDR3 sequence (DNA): TGTGCCAGCAGCCCGAGTGATGGGGGGTCCTACAATGAGCAGTTCTTC.

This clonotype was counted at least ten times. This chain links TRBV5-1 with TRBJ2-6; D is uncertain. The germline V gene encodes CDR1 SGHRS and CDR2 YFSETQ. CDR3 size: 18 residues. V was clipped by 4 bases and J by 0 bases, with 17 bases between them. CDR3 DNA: TGCGCCAGCAGCCGCGAAAACAGCCTTCTCTCTGGGGCCAACGTCCTGACTTTC. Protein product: CASSRENSLLSGANVLTF.

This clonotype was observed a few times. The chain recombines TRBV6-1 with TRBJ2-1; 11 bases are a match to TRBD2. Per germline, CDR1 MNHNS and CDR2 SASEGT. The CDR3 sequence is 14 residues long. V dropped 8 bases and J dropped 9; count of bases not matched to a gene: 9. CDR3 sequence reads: CASATSGVRGEQFF. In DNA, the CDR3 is TGTGCCAGCGCGACTAGCGGGGTTAGGGGTGAGCAGTTCTTC.

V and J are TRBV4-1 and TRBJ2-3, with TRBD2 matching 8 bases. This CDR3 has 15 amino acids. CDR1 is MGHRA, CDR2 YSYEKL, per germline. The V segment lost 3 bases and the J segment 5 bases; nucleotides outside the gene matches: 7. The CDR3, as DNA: TGCGCCAGCAGCCAGGGAGCGGGAGTGGGAGATACGCAGTATTTT. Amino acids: CASSQGAGVGDTQYF.

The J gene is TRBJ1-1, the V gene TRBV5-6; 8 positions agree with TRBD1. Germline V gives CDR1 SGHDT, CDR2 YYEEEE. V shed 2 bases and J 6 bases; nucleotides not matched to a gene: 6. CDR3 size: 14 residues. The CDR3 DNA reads TGTGCCAGCAGCTTCAGGGGGCGGACGGCTGAAGCTTTCTTT. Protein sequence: CASSFRGRTAEAFF.

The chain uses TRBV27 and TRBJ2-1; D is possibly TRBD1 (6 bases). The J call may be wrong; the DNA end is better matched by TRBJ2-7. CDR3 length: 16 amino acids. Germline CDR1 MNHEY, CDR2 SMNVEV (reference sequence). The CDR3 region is CASNLQGTLRGNEQYF. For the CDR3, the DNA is TGTGCCAGCAACCTTCAGGGGACGTTAAGGGGAAATGAGCAGTACTTC.

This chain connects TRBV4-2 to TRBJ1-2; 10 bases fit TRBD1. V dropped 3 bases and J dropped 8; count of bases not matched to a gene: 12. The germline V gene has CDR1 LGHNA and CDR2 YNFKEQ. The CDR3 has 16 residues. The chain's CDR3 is CASSQIRDRGLGGYTF. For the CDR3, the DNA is TGTGCCAGCAGCCAGATAAGGGACAGGGGATTAGGCGGCTACACCTTC.

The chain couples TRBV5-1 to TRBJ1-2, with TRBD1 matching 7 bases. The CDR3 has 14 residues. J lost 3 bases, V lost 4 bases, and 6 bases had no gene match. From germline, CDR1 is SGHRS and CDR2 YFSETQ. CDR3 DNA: TGCGCCAGCAGCCCCTCGCAGGGGGACTATGGCTACACCTTC. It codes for CASSPSQGDYGYTF.

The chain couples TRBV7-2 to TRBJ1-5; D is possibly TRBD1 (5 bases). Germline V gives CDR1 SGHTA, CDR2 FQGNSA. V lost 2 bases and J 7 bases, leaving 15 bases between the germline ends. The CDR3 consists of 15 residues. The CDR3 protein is CASSLTGGTSQPQHF. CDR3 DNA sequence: TGTGCCAGCAGCTTAACAGGAGGAACTAGCCAGCCCCAGCATTTT.

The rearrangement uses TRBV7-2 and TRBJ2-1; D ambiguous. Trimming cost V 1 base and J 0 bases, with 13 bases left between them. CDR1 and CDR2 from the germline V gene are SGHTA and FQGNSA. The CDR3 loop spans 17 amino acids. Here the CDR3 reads CASSLVARRSSYNEQFF. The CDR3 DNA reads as TGTGCCAGCAGCTTAGTCGCTCGGCGGAGCTCCTACAATGAGCAGTTCTTC.

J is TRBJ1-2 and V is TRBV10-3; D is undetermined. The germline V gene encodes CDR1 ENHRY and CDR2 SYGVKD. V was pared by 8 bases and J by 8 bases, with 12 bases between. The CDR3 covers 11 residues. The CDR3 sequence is CAIPLKHGYTF. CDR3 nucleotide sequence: TGTGCCATCCCTCTAAAACACGGCTACACCTTC.

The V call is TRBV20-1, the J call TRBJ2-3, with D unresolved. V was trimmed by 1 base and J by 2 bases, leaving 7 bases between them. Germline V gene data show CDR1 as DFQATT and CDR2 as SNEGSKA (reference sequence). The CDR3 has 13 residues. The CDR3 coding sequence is TGCAGTGCTAGAGGGCGAAACACAGATACGCAGTATTTT. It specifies CSARGRNTDTQYF.

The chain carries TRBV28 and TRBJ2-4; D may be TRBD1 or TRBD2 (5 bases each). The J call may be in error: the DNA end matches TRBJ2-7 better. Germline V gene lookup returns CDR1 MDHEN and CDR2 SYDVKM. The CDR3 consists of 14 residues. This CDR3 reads CASTSPTDTYEQYF. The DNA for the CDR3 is TGTGCCAGCACTAGCCCGACGGACACCTACGAGCAGTACTTC.

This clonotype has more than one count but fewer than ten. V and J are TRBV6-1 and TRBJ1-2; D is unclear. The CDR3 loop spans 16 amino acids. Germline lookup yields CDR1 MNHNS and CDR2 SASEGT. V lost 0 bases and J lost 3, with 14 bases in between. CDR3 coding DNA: TGTGCCAGCAGTGAAGCGGCCATTCCTACGTACTATGGCTACACCTTC. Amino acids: CASSEAAIPTYYGYTF.

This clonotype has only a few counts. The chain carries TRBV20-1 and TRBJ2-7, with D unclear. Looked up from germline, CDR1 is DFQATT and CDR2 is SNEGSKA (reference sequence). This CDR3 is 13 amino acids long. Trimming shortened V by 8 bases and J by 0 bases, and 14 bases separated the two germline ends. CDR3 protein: CSPSNPFSYEQYF. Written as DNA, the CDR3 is TGCAGTCCCTCTAATCCCTTCTCCTACGAGCAGTACTTC.